This is a list of T cell receptor beta chains from one sample in a study of tumor-infiltrating lymphocytes in primary liver carcinoma. MiXCR, applied by TCRdb to the multiplex PCR reads, yields one record per CDR3 protein. The data contain fewer than 75,000 distinct CDR3 sequences, over 65% of them seen just once; the ten biggest clones take up about 56%. Material: liver tumor tissue from sampling region 2. These receptors were taken from a man aged 40-55 years with primary liver carcinoma and hepatitis B virus infection. The CDR3 runs from the conserved cysteine through the conserved F or W. The D gene is left open where the match is weak. A row's size may be missing; if present it is once, few, many or a size class.

D,J,length,size,V,CDR3,DNA
NA,TRBJ2-3,17,NA,TRBV6-1,CASSERWRRLFTDTQYF,TGTGCCAGCAGTGAAAGGTGGAGGAGATTGTTCACAGATACGCAGTATTTT
NA,TRBJ2-1,14,NA,TRBV6-2/TRBV6-3,CASRASGWWYEQFF,TGTGCCAGCAGGGCCAGCGGTTGGTGGTATGAGCAGTTCTTC
NA,TRBJ1-2,15,NA,TRBV11-2,CASSLGGTPLGDYTF,TGTGCCAGCAGCTTAGGTGGAACACCCCTAGGAGACTACACCTTC
TRBD2,TRBJ2-5,16,NA,TRBV11-2,CASSQTPGGGKGTLCF,TGTGCCAGCAGCCAAACTCCTGGCGGGGGGAAAGGGACTCTGTGCTTC
TRBD2,TRBJ2-7,15,many,TRBV6-5,CASSPRTSSAYEQYF,TGTGCCAGCAGTCCCCGGACTAGCTCCGCCTACGAGCAGTACTTC
NA,TRBJ2-2,13,many,TRBV6-5,CASSSRQNGELFF,TGTGCCAGCAGTTCCAGACAGAACGGGGAGCTGTTTTTT
NA,TRBJ2-2,17,NA,TRBV11-2,CASSPVGRGLVTGELFF,TGTGCCAGCAGCCCGGTAGGCAGGGGACTTGTCACCGGGGAGCTGTTTTTT
NA,TRBJ2-3,13,NA,TRBV12-5,CASGSGFTDTQYF,TGTGCTAGTGGTTCGGGTTTCACAGATACGCAGTATTTT
TRBD1,TRBJ2-7,15,NA,TRBV6-5,CTSTIDRGLNYEQYF,TGTACCAGCACCATTGACAGGGGGCTCAACTACGAGCAGTACTTC
TRBD2,TRBJ2-5,18,NA,TRBV4-1,CASGRRQLAGLYQETQYF,TGCGCCAGCGGCCGCCGACAGCTAGCGGGTTTGTACCAAGAGACACAGTACTTC
NA,TRBJ2-6,12,NA,TRBV5-1,CASSFTSSVLTF,TGCGCCAGCAGCTTTACGTCAAGCGTCCTGACTTTC
NA,TRBJ2-7,12,NA,TRBV29-1,CSAVYAPGKQYF,TGCAGCGCTGTGTACGCACCCGGCAAGCAGTACTTC
TRBD2,TRBJ2-7,16,NA,TRBV6-1,CAGSLPGLAGGDEHYF,TGTGCCGGCAGTCTCCCGGGACTAGCGGGAGGCGACGAGCACTACTTC
NA,TRBJ1-1,16,NA,TRBV11-2,CASSRSMGLVNTEAFF,TGTGCCAGCAGCCGATCCATGGGGTTGGTGAACACTGAGGCTTTCTTT
NA,TRBJ1-1,14,NA,TRBV5-6,CASSLWGEGTEAFF,TGTGCCAGCAGCCTTTGGGGGGAAGGCACTGAAGCTTTCTTT
NA,TRBJ2-1,19,NA,TRBV3-2,CASSPKHLRQPLSYNEQFF,TGTGCCAGCAGCCCAAAACATCTTAGGCAGCCTCTCTCTTACAATGAGCAGTTCTTC
NA,TRBJ2-2,16,NA,TRBV10-3,CAIMGTEGGSTGELFF,TGTGCCATCATGGGGACGGAAGGTGGGAGCACCGGGGAGCTGTTTTTT
NA,TRBJ2-1,11,NA,TRBV30,CDWVDYNEQFF,TGTGACTGGGTGGACTACAATGAGCAGTTCTTC
NA,TRBJ2-7,16,NA,TRBV11-2,CATSIEMAPNPYEQYF,TGTGCCACCAGCATAGAGATGGCACCAAACCCCTACGAGCAGTACTTC
TRBD2,TRBJ2-5,13,many,TRBV10-2,CASKTSGSETQYF,TGCGCCAGCAAAACTAGCGGGAGCGAGACCCAGTACTTC
NA,TRBJ2-5,11,NA,TRBV6-2/TRBV6-3,CAISSVQTQYF,TGTGCCATCAGTTCCGTCCAGACCCAGTACTTC
NA,TRBJ1-3,14,NA,TRBV7-9,CASSTETSGNTIYF,TGTGCCAGCAGCACGGAGACTAGTGGAAACACCATATATTTC
TRBD2,TRBJ2-1,12,few,TRBV29-1,CSVRVGGNEQFF,TGCAGCGTTCGGGTGGGGGGGAATGAGCAGTTCTTC
TRBD2,TRBJ2-1,15,few,TRBV7-3,CASSKGTSGYNEQFF,TGTGCCAGCAGCAAAGGGACTAGCGGGTACAATGAGCAGTTCTTC
TRBD2,TRBJ2-1,16,NA,TRBV5-8,CASSLGLARVENEQFF,TGCGCCAGCAGCTTGGGACTAGCGCGAGTGGAGAATGAGCAGTTCTTC
NA,TRBJ2-5,12,NA,TRBV29-1,CSVVASHETQYF,TGCAGTGTTGTGGCGAGCCATGAGACCCAGTACTTC
NA,TRBJ1-4,19,NA,TRBV21-1,CASGKVVVWRDFVGEKLFF,TGTGCGAGCGGCAAAGTCGTGGTATGGCGGGATTTCGTAGGTGAAAAACTGTTTTTT
NA,TRBJ1-2,14,NA,TRBV4-1,CASSQEECDYGYTF,TGCGCCAGCAGTCAAGAAGAGTGTGATTATGGCTACACCTTC
TRBD2,TRBJ2-3,18,many,TRBV4-1,CASSQVTSGSVYTDTQYF,TGCGCCAGCAGCCAGGTGACTAGCGGGAGTGTATACACAGATACGCAGTATTTT
NA,TRBJ1-2,16,few,TRBV12-3/TRBV12-4,CVSSWRTPRGPFGYTF,TGTGTCAGCAGTTGGCGAACCCCTCGGGGGCCCTTTGGTTACACCTTC
TRBD2,TRBJ2-1,16,once,TRBV11-2,CASSTAGLAVYKEQFF,TGTGCCAGCAGCACTGCGGGACTAGCGGTATACAAAGAGCAATTCTTC
TRBD2,TRBJ2-7,16,many,TRBV6-2/TRBV6-3,CASSYSSSGRRYEQYF,TGTGCCAGCAGTTACTCGTCTAGCGGGAGGAGATACGAGCAGTACTTC
TRBD1,TRBJ1-1,18,NA,TRBV11-2,CAGSRRHLRDSGNTETFF,TGTGCCGGCAGCCGCAGACATCTAAGGGACAGTGGTAACACTGAAACTTTCTTT
NA,TRBJ1-4,13,NA,TRBV30,CGWSRTENENLFF,TGTGGCTGGAGCAGAACAGAAAATGAAAACCTGTTTTTT
TRBD2,TRBJ2-3,19,few,TRBV10-3,CAISGPGTSGRVDTDTQYF,TGTGCCATCAGTGGACCCGGGACTAGCGGGAGGGTAGACACAGATACGCAGTATTTT
NA,TRBJ2-2,16,once,TRBV11-2,CASSRLRSANTGVLFF,TGTGCCAGCAGCAGGCTTAGGAGCGCGAATACCGGGGTACTGTTTTTT
NA,TRBJ1-5,16,NA,TRBV6-6,CASSWTGTLRTDMQHF,TGTGCCAGCAGTTGGACCGGGACTCTCCGTACAGACATGCAGCATTTT
TRBD1,TRBJ2-7,17,NA,TRBV4-1,CASRQGLGTGAFYEQYF,TGCGCCAGCAGGCAAGGCTTGGGTACAGGGGCCTTCTACGAGCAGTACTTC
NA,TRBJ2-3,15,NA,TRBV6-6,CASSMWRTRTDTQYF,TGTGCCAGCAGTATGTGGAGAACTAGGACAGATACGCAGTATTTT
TRBD2,TRBJ2-7,13,NA,TRBV29-1,CSVEGLAEPEQYF,TGCAGCGTTGAGGGACTAGCGGAACCAGAGCAGTACTTC
NA,TRBJ2-7,12,NA,TRBV29-1,CSGQTCGDEQYF,TGCAGCGGCCAGACATGTGGCGACGAGCAGTACTTC
NA,TRBJ1-2,16,NA,TRBV4-1,CASSPSRDKGSYGYTF,TGCGCCAGCAGCCCGTCCCGAGACAAGGGGAGCTATGGCTACACCTTC
TRBD2,TRBJ2-2,15,NA,TRBV10-1,CASREDASGVGELFF,TGCGCCAGCAGGGAGGACGCGAGCGGGGTCGGGGAGCTGTTTTTT
TRBD1,TRBJ1-2,17,NA,TRBV5-6,CASSSGTEIAWGYGYTF,TGTGCCAGCAGCTCCGGGACAGAGATAGCTTGGGGCTATGGCTACACCTTC